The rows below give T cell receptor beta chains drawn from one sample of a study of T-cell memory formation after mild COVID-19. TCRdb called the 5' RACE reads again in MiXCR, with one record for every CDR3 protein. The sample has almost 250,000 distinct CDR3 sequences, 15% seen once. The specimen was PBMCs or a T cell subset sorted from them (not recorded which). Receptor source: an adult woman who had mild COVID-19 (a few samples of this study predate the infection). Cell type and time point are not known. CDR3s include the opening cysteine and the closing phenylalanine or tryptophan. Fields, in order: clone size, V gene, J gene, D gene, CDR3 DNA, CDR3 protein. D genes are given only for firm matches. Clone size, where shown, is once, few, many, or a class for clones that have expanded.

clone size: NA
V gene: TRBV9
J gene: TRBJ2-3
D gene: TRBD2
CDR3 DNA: TGTGCCAGCAGCGCCAAGTGGCGGGAGTACATAGATACGCAGTATTTT
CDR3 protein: CASSAKWREYIDTQYF

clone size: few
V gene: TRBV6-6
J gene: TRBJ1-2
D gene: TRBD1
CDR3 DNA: TGTGCCAGCAGCCACCCCGGGACAGGGAAGGGCTACACCTTC
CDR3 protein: CASSHPGTGKGYTF

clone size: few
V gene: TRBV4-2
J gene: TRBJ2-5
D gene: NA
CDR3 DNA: TGTGCCAGCAGCCAAGGGGACACCGAGGGTGAGACCCAGTACTTC
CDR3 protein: CASSQGDTEGETQYF

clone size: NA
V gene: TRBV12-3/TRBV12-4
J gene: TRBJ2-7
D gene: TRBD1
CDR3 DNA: TGTGCCAGCAGAAAAGGGACAGGCGCCTCCTACGAGCAGTACTTC
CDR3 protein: CASRKGTGASYEQYF

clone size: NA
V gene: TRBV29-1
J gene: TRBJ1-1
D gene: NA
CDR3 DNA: TGCAGCGTTGTGGGGGGGGGTGAAAGCACTGAAGCTTTCTTT
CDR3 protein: CSVVGGGESTEAFF

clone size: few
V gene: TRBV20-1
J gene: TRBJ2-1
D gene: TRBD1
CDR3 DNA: TGCAGTGCTGAAACGGGACAGGGCAGCTCCTACAATGAGCAGTTCTTC
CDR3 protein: CSAETGQGSSYNEQFF

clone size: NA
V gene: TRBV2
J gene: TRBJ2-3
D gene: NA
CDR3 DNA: TGTGCCAGCACTCCTAGCCCGACAGATACGCAGTATTTT
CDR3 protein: CASTPSPTDTQYF

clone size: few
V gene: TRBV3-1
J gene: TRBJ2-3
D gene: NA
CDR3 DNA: TGTGCCAGCAGCCAATCGGAGACGAGCAGGAATACGCAGTATTTT
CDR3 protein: CASSQSETSRNTQYF

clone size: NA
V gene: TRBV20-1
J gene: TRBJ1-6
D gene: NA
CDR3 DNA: TGCAGTGCTAAGGGATCGGGATCCTATAATTCACCCCTCCACTTT
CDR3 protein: CSAKGSGSYNSPLHF

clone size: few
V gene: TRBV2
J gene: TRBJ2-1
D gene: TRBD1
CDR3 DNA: TGTGCCAGCGATACGAGACAGGGATACTCCTACAATGAGCAGTTCTTC
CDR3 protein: CASDTRQGYSYNEQFF

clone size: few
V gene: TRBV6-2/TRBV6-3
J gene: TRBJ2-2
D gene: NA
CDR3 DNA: TGTGCCAGCCCCGCGCGTAAGGACTACTACCGACTCGGAACCGGGGAGCTGTTTTTT
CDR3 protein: CASPARKDYYRLGTGELFF

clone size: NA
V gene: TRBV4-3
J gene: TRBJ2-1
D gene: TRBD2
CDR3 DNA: TGCGCCAGCAGCCAAGGGACTAGCGGGAGTTTCTACAATGAGCAGTTCTTC
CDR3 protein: CASSQGTSGSFYNEQFF